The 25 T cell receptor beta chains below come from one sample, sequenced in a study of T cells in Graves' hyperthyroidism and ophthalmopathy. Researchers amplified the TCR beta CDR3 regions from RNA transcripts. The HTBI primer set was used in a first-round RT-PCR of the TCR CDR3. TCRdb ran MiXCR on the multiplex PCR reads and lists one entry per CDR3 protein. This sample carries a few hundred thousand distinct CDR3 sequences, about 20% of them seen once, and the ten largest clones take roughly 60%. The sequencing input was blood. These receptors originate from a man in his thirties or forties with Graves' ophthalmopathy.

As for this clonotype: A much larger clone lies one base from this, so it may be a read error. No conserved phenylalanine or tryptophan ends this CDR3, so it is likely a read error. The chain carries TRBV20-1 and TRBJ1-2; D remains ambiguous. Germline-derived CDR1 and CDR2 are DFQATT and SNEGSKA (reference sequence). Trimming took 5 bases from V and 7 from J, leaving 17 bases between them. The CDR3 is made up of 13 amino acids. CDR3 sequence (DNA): TGCAGTGCTGAAAACCCGGGGAGCCCTGGCTACACCCTC. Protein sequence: CSAENPGSPGYTL.

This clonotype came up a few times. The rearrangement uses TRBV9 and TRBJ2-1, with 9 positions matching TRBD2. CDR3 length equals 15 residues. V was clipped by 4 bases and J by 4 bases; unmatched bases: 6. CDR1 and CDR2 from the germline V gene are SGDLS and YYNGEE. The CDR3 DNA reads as TGTGCCAGCAGCTGGGCGGGAGGGATTTACAATGAGCAGTTCTTC. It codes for CASSWAGGIYNEQFF.

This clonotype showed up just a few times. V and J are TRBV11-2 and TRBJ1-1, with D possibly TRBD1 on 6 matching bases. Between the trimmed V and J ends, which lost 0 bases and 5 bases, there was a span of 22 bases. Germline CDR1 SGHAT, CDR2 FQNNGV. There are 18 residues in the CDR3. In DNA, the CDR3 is TGTGCCAGCAGCTTAGATCTTCGGCAGGGGTCTCTGGGGACTGAAGCTTTCTTT. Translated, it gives CASSLDLRQGSLGTEAFF.

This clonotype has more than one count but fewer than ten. The CDR3 coding sequence is TGTGCCAGTAGTACCTCGGGGGCAGTGGCGGCCAAAAACATTCAGTACTTC. Encoded protein: CASSTSGAVAAKNIQYF. The chain links TRBV19 to TRBJ2-4; D might be TRBD1 or TRBD2, each matching 6 bases. Germline loops: CDR1 LNHDA, CDR2 SQIVND (reference sequence). Trimming removed 4 bases at V and 1 base at J, with 17 bases between. The CDR3 covers 17 residues.

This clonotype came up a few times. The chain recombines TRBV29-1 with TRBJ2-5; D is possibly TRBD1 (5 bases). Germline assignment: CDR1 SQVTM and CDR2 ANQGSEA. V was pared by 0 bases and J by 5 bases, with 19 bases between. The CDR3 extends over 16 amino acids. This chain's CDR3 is CSVEDHLDIFGETQYF. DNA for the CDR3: TGCAGCGTTGAAGACCATTTGGACATCTTCGGGGAGACCCAGTACTTC. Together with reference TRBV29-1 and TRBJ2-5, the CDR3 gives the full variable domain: SAVISQKPSRDICQRGTSLTIQCQVDSQVTMMFWYRQQPGQSLTLIATANQGSEATYESGFVIDKFPISRPNLTFSTLTVSNMSPEDSSIYLCSVEDHLDIFGETQYFGPGTRLLVL.

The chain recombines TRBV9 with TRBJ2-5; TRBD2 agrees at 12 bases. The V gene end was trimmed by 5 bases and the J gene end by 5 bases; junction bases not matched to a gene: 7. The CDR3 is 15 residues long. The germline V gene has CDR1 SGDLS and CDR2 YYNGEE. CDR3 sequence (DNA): TGTGCCAGCAGTGACAGCGGACTAGCGGGGGAGACCCAGTACTTC. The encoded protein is CASSDSGLAGETQYF.

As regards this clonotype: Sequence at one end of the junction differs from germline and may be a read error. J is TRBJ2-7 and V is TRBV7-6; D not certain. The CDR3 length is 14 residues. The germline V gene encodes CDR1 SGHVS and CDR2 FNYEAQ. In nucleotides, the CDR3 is TGTGTCAGCAGCCACCGAGACGGCGTCCTAGAGCAGTACTTC. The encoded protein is CVSSHRDGVLEQYF.

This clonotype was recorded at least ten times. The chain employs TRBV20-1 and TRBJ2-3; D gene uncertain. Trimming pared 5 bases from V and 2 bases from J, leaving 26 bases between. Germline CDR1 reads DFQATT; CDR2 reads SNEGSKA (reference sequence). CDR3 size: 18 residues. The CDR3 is CSALAQLVEVGSTDTQYF. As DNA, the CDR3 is TGCAGTGCTTTAGCCCAACTGGTAGAGGTTGGATCCACAGATACGCAGTATTTT.

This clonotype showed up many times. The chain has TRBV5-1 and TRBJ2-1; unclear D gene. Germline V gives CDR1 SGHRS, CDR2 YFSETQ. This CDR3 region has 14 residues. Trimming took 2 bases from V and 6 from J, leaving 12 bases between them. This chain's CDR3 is CASSFSPASNEQFF. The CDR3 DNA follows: TGCGCCAGCAGCTTCAGTCCGGCATCCAATGAGCAGTTCTTC. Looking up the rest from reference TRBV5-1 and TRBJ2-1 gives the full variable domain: KAGVTQTPRYLIKTRGQQVTLSCSPISGHRSVSWYQQTPGQGLQFLFEYFSETQRNKGNFPGRFSGRQFSNSRSEMNVSTLELGDSALYLCASSFSPASNEQFFGPGTRLTVL.

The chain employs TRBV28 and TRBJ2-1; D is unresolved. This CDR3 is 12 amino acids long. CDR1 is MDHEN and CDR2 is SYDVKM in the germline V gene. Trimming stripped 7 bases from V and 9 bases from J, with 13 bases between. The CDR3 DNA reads TGTGCCAGCACAGTGAGGATTGGTGAGCAGTTCTTC. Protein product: CASTVRIGEQFF.

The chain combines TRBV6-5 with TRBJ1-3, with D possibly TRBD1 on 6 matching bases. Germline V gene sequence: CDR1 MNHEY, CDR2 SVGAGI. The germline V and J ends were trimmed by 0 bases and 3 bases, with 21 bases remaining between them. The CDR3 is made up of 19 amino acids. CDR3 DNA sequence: TGTGCCAGCAGTTACTCGACTCACGGGGGGACAATCTTTGGAAACACCATATATTTT. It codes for CASSYSTHGGTIFGNTIYF.

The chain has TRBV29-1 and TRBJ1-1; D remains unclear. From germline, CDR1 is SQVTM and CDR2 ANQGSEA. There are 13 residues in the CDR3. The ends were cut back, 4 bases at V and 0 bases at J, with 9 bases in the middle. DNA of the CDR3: TGCAGCGTTGGGTCAGCTTTGAACACTGAAGCTTTCTTT. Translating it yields CSVGSALNTEAFF.

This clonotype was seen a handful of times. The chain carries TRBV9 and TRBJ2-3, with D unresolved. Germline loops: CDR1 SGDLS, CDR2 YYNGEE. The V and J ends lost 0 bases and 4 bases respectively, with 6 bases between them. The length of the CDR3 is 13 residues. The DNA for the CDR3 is TGTGCCAGCAGCGTAGCTTTGGCAGATACGCAGTATTTT. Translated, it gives CASSVALADTQYF.

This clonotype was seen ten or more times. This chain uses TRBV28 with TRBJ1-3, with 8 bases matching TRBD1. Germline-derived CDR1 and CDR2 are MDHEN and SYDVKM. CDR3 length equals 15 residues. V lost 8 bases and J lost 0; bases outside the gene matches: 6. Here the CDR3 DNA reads TGTGCCAGCTCGGGACAGGACCTCTCTGGAAACACCATATATTTT. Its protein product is CASSGQDLSGNTIYF.

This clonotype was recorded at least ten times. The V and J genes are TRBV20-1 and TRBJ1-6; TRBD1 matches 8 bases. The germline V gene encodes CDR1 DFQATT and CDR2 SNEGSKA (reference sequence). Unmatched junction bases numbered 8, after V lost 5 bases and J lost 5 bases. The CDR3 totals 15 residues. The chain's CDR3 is CSAHPGTGDNSPLHF. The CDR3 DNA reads TGCAGTGCTCACCCCGGGACAGGAGATAATTCACCCCTCCACTTT.

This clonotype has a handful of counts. The CDR3 DNA follows: TGTGCCAGCAGCTTTGTCCTAGCGGAGGGGTTGAATGAGCAGTTCTTC. Translated, it gives CASSFVLAEGLNEQFF. The chain is built from TRBV7-9 and TRBJ2-1, with TRBD2 identical over 7 bases. The CDR3 spans 16 residues. The V gene's germline CDR1 is SEHNR and CDR2 FQNEAQ (reference sequence). V was clipped by 3 bases and J by 7 bases; unmatched bases: 12.

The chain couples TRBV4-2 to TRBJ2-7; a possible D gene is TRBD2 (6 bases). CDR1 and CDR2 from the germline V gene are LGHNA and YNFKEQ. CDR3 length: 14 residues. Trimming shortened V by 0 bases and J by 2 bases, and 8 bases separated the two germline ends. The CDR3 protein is CASSQDRLAYEQYF. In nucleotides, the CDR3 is TGTGCCAGCAGCCAAGATCGACTAGCCTACGAGCAGTACTTC.

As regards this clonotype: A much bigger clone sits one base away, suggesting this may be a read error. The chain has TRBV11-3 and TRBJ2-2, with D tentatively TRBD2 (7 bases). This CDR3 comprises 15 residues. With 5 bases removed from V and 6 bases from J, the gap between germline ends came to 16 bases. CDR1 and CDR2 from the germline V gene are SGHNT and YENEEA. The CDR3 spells CASSLGGARPGELFF. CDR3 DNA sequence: TGTGCCAGCAGCCTAGGGGGGGCGCGTCCCGGGGAGCTGTTTTTT.

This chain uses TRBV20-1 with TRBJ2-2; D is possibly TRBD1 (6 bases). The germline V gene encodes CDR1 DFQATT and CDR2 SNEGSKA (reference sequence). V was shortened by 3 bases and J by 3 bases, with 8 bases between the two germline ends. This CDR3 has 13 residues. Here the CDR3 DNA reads TGCAGTGCTAGGGACAGTTACACCGGGGAGCTGTTTTTT. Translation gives CSARDSYTGELFF.

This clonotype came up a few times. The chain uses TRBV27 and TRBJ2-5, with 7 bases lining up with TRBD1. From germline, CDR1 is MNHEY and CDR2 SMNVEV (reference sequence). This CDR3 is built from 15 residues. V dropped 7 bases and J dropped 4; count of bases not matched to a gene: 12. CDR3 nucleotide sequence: TGTGCCAGCAAGCCCGACAGGGCGAGGGGAGAGACCCAGTACTTC. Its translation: CASKPDRARGETQYF.

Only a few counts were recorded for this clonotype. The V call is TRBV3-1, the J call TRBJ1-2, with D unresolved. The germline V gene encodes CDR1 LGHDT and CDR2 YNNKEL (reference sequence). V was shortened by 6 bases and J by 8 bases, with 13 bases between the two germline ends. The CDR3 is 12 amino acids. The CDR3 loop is CASSYDPYGYTF. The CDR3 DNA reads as TGTGCCAGCAGTTATGATCCATACGGCTACACCTTC.

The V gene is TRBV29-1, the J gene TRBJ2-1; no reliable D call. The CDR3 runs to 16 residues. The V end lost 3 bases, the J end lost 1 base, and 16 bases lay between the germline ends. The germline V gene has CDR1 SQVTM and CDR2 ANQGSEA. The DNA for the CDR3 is TGCAGCGTTGACCAGAGGATCGCCCAATCCTACAATGAGCAGTTCTTC. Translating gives CSVDQRIAQSYNEQFF.

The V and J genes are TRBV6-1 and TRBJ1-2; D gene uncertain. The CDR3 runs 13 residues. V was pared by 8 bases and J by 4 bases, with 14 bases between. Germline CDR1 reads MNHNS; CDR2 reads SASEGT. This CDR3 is CASRIEAGYGYTF. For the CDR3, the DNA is TGTGCCAGCCGCATCGAGGCGGGCTATGGCTACACCTTC.

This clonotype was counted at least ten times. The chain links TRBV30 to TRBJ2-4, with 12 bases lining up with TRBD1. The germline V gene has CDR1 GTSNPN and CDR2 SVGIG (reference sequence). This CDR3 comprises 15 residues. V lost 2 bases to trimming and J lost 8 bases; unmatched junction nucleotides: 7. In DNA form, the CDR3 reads TGTGCCTGGAGTACCGGGACAGGGGGCGCAGACATTCAGTACTTC. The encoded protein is CAWSTGTGGADIQYF.

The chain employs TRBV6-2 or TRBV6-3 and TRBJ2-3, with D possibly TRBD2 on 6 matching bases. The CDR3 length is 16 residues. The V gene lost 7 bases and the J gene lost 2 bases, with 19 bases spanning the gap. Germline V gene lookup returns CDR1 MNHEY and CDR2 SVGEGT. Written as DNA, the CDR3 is TGTGCCAGCACCCGCCGAGTAGCGGCCACCACAGATACGCAGTATTTT. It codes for CASTRRVAATTDTQYF.